This T cell receptor (beta chain) was recorded in a study of OX40 agonist ivuxolimab in advanced cancers. Sequenced by immunoSEQ multiplex PCR; TCRdb stores in-frame clones only, minus some. The sample consists of tens of thousands of clones, about 90% of them appearing once. The CDR3 length is 13 residues. Germline V gene sequence: CDR1 LNHDA, CDR2 SQIVND (reference sequence). Unmatched junction bases numbered 7, after V lost 6 bases and J lost 6 bases. Specimen: CD4+ or CD8+ T cells sorted from blood, collected in a trial of the OX40 agonist ivuxolimab. The chain recombines TRBV19 with TRBJ1-1, with TRBD1 matching over 7 bases. The TCR comes from an adult with an advanced solid tumor such as melanoma, head and neck, liver or kidney cancer. Here the CDR3 reads CASSLTGVAEAFF. Here the CDR3 DNA reads TGTGCCAGTAGCCTCACAGGGGTGGCTGAAGCTTTCTTT.